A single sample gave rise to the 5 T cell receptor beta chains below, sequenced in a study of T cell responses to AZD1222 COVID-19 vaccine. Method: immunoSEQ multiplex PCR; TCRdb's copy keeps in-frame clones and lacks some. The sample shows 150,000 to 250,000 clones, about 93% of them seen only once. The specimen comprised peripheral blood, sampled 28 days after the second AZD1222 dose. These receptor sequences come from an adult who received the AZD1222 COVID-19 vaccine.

In nucleotides, the CDR3 is TGCGCCAGCAGCACAGGGAACAATCAGCCCCAGCATTTT. Translated, it gives CASSTGNNQPQHF. The chain carries TRBV5-1 and TRBJ1-5; TRBD1 is a possible D gene (6 bases). Per the germline V gene, CDR1 is SGHRS and CDR2 is YFSETQ. The germline V and J ends were trimmed by 4 bases and 3 bases, with 8 bases remaining between them. The CDR3 consists of 13 residues.

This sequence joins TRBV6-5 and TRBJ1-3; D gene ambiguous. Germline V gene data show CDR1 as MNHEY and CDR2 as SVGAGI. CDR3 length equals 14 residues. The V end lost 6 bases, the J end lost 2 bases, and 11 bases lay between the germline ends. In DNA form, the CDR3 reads TGTGCCAGCAGAGAGCCGGGTGCTGGAAACACCATATATTTT. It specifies CASREPGAGNTIYF.

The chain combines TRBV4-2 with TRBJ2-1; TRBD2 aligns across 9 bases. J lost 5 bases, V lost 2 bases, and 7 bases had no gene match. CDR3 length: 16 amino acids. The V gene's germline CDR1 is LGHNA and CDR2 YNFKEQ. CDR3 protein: CASSQKGKRGDNEQFF. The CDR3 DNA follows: TGTGCCAGCAGCCAAAAGGGCAAGCGGGGGGACAATGAGCAGTTCTTC.

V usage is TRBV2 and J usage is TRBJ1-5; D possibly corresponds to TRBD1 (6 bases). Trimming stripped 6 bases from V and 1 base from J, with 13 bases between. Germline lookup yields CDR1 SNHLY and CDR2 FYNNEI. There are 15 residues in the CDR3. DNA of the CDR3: TGTGCCAGCAGAATCACAGGGTTAAGCAATCAGCCCCAGCATTTT. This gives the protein CASRITGLSNQPQHF. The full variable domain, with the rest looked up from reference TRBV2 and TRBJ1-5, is EPEVTQTPSHQVTQMGQEVILRCVPISNHLYFYWYRQILGQKVEFLVSFYNNEISEKSEIFDDQFSVERPDGSNFTLKIRSTKLEDSAMYFCASRITGLSNQPQHFGDGTRLSIL.

CDR3 nucleotides: TGCGCCAGCAGTAACCGGGACTATGGCTACACCTTC. Its translation is CASSNRDYGYTF. The rearrangement links TRBV10-2 to TRBJ1-2; D gene ambiguous. Germline V lookup: CDR1 WSHSY, CDR2 SAAADI. The ends were cut back, 5 bases at V and 3 bases at J, with 7 bases in the middle. This CDR3 has 12 amino acids.